This TCR beta chain was observed in a study of cytotoxic CD8 clonotypes in ibrutinib-treated CLL. Only in-frame clones appear in the TCRdb table, and some are missing; sequencing was by immunoSEQ multiplex PCR. The sample has 20,000 to 25,000 clones, roughly 75% seen once. Trimming removed 6 bases from V and 0 bases from J; junction bases left unmatched: 3. Germline values: CDR1 SQVTM, CDR2 ANQGSEA. This CDR3 comprises 14 residues. Material: PBMCs, obtained before ibrutinib treatment. This chain uses TRBV29-1 with TRBJ1-5, with 9 bases identical to TRBD1. The TCR originated in a human donor with chronic lymphocytic leukemia. In DNA, the CDR3 is TGCAGCGTGGGACAGGGAGGTAGCAATCAGCCCCAGCATTTT. As protein: CSVGQGGSNQPQHF.